This T cell receptor beta chain was documented in a study of post-analysis software for immune sequencing data. Turning to the study itself: Relapsing-remitting, secondary progressive and progressive-relapsing forms of multiple sclerosis all featured among disease courses. Study conclusions and caveats: Compared with controls, patients had more of roughly five TRBV segments, including TRBV5-6, TRBV5-1 and TRBV20-1. Relative to controls, patients with multiple sclerosis showed significantly lower normalized Chao1 diversity.

Germline loops: CDR1 DFQATT, CDR2 SNEGSKA (reference sequence). This CDR3 has 12 amino acids. The ends were cut back, 7 bases at V and 1 base at J, with 10 bases in the middle. TCR beta cDNA libraries included unique molecular identifiers. TCRdb independently ran MiXCR on the PCR reads; one entry per CDR3 protein. The sample contains approximately 570,000 distinct CDR3 sequences, roughly 47% of which appear only once. Details on this clonotype: No antigen is known for it.

The sample taken for sequencing was blood. The chain uses TRBV20-1 and TRBJ1-1, with D unresolved. The TCR comes from a girl aged 10-17 years with multiple sclerosis. The CDR3 protein is CSVLDENTEAFF. The DNA of the CDR3 is TGCAGTGTTTTGGACGAGAACACTGAAGCTTTCTTT.